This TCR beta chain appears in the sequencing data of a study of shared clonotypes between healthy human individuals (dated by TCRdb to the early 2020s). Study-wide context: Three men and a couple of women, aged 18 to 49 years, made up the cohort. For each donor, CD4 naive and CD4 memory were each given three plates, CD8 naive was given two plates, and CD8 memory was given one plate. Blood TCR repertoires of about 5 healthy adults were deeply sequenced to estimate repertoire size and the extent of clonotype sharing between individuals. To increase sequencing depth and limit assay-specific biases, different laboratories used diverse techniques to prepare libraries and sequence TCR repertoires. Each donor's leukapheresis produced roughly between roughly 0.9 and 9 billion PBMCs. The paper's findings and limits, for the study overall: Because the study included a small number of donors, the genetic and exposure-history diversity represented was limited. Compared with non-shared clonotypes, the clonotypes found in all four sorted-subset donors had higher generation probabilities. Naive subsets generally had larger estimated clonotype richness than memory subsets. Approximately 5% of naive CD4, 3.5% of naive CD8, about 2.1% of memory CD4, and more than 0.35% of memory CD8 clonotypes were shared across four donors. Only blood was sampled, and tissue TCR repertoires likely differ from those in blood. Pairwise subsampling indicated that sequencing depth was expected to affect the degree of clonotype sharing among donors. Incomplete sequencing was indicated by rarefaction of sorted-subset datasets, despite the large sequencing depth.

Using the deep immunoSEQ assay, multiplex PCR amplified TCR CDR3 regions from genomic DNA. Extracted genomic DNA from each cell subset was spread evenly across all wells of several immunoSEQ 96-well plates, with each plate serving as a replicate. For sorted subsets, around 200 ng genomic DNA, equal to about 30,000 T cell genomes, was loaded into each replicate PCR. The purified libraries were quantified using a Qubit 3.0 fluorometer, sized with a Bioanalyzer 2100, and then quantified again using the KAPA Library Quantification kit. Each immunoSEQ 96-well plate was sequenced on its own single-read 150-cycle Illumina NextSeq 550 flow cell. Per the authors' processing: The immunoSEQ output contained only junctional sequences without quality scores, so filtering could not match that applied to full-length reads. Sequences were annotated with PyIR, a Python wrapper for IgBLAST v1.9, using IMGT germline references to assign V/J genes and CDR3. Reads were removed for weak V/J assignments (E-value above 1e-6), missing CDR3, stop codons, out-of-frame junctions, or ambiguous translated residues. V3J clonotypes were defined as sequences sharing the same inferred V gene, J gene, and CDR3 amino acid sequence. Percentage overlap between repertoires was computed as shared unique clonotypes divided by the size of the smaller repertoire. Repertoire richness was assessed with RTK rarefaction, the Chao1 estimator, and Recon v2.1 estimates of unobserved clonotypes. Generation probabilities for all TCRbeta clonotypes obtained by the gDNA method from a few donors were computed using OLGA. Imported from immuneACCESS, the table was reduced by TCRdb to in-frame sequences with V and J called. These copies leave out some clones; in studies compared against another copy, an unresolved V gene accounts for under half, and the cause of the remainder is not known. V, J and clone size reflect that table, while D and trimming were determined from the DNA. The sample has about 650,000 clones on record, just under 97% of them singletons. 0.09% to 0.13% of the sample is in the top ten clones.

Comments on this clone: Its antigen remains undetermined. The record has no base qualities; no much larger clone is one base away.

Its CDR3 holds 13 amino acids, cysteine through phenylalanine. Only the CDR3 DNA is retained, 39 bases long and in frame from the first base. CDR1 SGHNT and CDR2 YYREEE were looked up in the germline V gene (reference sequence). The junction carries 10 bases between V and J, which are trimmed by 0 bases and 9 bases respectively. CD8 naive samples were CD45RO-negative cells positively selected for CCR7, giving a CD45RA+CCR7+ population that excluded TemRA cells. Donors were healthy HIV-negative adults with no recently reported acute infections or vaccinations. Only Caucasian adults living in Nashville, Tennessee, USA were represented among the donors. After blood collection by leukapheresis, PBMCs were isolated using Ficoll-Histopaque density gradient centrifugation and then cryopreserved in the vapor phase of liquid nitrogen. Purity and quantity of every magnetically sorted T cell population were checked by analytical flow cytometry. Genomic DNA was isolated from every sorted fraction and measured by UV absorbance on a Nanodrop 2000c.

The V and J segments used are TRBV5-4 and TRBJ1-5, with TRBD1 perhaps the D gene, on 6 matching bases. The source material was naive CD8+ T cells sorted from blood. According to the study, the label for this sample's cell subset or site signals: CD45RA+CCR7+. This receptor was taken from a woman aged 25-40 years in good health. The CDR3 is CASSLGGGWPQHF. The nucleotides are TGTGCCAGCAGCTTGGGAGGGGGGTGGCCCCAGCATTTT.